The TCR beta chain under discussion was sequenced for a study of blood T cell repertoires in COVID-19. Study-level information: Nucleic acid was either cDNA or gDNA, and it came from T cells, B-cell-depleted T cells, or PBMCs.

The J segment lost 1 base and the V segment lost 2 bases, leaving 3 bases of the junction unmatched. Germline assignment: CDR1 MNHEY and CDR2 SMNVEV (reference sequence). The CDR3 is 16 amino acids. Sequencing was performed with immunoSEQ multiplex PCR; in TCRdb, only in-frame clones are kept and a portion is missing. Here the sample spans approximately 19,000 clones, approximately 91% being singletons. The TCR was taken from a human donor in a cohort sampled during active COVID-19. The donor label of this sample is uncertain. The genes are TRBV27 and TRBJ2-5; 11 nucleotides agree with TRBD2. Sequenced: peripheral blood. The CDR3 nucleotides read TGTGCCAGCAGTTTAGTAGCGGGAGGGGCCCAAGAGACCCAGTACTTC. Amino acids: CASSLVAGGAQETQYF.